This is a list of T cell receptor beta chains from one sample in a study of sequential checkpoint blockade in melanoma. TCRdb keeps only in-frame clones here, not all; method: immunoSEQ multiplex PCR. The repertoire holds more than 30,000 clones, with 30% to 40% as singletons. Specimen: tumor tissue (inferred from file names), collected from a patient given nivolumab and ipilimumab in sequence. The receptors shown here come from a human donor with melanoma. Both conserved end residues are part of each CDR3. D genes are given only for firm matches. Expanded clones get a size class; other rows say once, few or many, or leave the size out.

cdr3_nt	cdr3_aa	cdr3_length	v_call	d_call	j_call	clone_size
TGCGCCAGCAGCGATCTAAGGACAGGCACTGAAGCTTTCTTT	CASSDLRTGTEAFF	14	TRBV5-1	TRBD1	TRBJ1-1	-
TGTGCCAGCAGGAGCGGGGCCCCTTTTACTAGCACAGATACGCAGTATTTT	CASRSGAPFTSTDTQYF	17	TRBV28	TRBD2	TRBJ2-3	few
TGTGCCACCAGTCGGCACTTCAGCCTGAACACTGAAGCTTTCTTT	CATSRHFSLNTEAFF	15	TRBV15	-	TRBJ1-1	few
TGCGCCAGCAGCGGTGCCTTGCAGGGTGGGCCAGATACGCAGTATTTT	CASSGALQGGPDTQYF	16	TRBV5-1	-	TRBJ2-3	-
TGTGCCAGTAGTATATCCTCCTCTGGGGCCAACGTCCTGACTTTC	CASSISSSGANVLTF	15	TRBV19	-	TRBJ2-6	-
TGTGCCTGGAAGAAGGGTCCCTATAATTCACCCCTCCACTTT	CAWKKGPYNSPLHF	14	TRBV30	-	TRBJ1-6	few
TGTGCCAGCAGTTACTCGGGGACGGGTGAAGCTTTCTTT	CASSYSGTGEAFF	13	TRBV6-8	-	TRBJ1-1	-
TGCGCCAGCAGTGACCACGACAGGGACGGCACTGAAGCTTTCTTT	CASSDHDRDGTEAFF	15	TRBV10-2	TRBD1	TRBJ1-1	-
TGTGCCAGCAACCCTGTGCTAGCGGGGGGCCCCGGGGAGCTGTTTTTT	CASNPVLAGGPGELFF	16	TRBV7-6	TRBD2	TRBJ2-2	-
TGTGCCATCAGTGAGGTTCCTCAAGGAAACACCATATATTTT	CAISEVPQGNTIYF	14	TRBV10-3	-	TRBJ1-3	-
TGTGCCAGCAGCTTAGAACTAGCGGGAGGGCAAGATACGCAGTATTTT	CASSLELAGGQDTQYF	16	TRBV9	TRBD2	TRBJ2-3	-
TGTGCCAGTAGTAGCTCCGCCAGCGGTAGCACAGATACGCAGTATTTT	CASSSSASGSTDTQYF	16	TRBV19	-	TRBJ2-3	-
TGTGCCAGCAGCTTGGCCGCGGGTGGAGGTGGCTACACCTTC	CASSLAAGGGGYTF	14	TRBV11-3	-	TRBJ1-2	many
TGTGCCAGCAGCTTACCGGGACAGGGGTACTCGGAGACCCAGTACTTC	CASSLPGQGYSETQYF	16	TRBV11-3	TRBD1	TRBJ2-5	many
TGTGCCAGCAGCTCCGCTGGGGGATCCTACAATGAGCAGTTCTTC	CASSSAGGSYNEQFF	15	TRBV7-5	-	TRBJ2-1	-
TGTGCCAGCAGCTTGTACAGGGGTGTTCGGAACATTCAGTACTTC	CASSLYRGVRNIQYF	15	TRBV7-7	TRBD1	TRBJ2-4	many
TGTGCCAGCAAATTACTAGCGGGAGGGCTTGCCGGGGAGCTGTTTTTT	CASKLLAGGLAGELFF	16	TRBV6-8	TRBD2	TRBJ2-2	few
TGTGCCAGCAGCTTAGGCAAGGTCACTGGAAACACCATATATTTT	CASSLGKVTGNTIYF	15	TRBV11-3	-	TRBJ1-3	-
TGTGCCAGCAGACGTACAGCGGGACAGGGGTCCTACGAGCAGTACTTC	CASRRTAGQGSYEQYF	16	TRBV6-8	TRBD1	TRBJ2-7	-
TGTGCCTGGAGCAGGGATAGCAATCAGCCCCAGCATTTT	CAWSRDSNQPQHF	13	TRBV30	-	TRBJ1-5	-
TGTGCCAGCAGCCCGGTAAGGGGGAAAACAGATACGCAGTATTTT	CASSPVRGKTDTQYF	15	TRBV7-7	-	TRBJ2-3	-
TGTGCCAGCAGCCGGGCAGGGAGTAACGAAAAACTGTTTTTT	CASSRAGSNEKLFF	14	TRBV14	-	TRBJ1-4	few
TGTGCCAGTATCTCGGACGGTAATCAGCCCCAGCATTTT	CASISDGNQPQHF	13	TRBV19	-	TRBJ1-5	-
TGTGCCAGCAGCTTGAGTCCGGGTTCTCAGGGCACAGATACGCAGTATTTT	CASSLSPGSQGTDTQYF	17	TRBV11-3	-	TRBJ2-3	few
TGTGCCAGCAGCGCGGGAACCACTTCTTACACAGATACGCAGTATTTT	CASSAGTTSYTDTQYF	16	TRBV14	-	TRBJ2-3	-
TGTGCCAGCAGCTTGAGACAGCGGGGGAACACCGGGGAGCTGTTTTTT	CASSLRQRGNTGELFF	16	TRBV11-3	TRBD2	TRBJ2-2	few
TGTGCCAGCAGTGAAGGGTTTATCGGGACAGTTTCCTACGAGCAGTACTTC	CASSEGFIGTVSYEQYF	17	TRBV6-1	TRBD1	TRBJ2-7	-
TGTGCCAGCAGCTTAGTTTCCCTAGACAGGGAAGAAGATGAAGCTTTCTTT	CASSLVSLDREEDEAFF	17	TRBV11-3	TRBD1	TRBJ1-1	-
TGCGCCAGCAGCATCCCCCAGAGCTCCTACAATGAGCAGTTCTTC	CASSIPQSSYNEQFF	15	TRBV1	-	TRBJ2-1	-
TGTGCCAGCAGCCCCTCGGGGGGCCGATCCTACAATGAGCAGTTCTTC	CASSPSGGRSYNEQFF	16	TRBV11-3	-	TRBJ2-1	-
TGTGCCTGGAGTGTTGGAGACAATCAGCCCCAGCATTTT	CAWSVGDNQPQHF	13	TRBV30	-	TRBJ1-5	-
TGTGCCTGGAGTGTTGGAGCACAAAACGAGTACTTC	CAWSVGAQNEYF	12	TRBV30	-	TRBJ2-7	-
TGCGCCAGCAGCCTCGGACTCAGCACAGATACGCAGTATTTT	CASSLGLSTDTQYF	14	TRBV5-1	-	TRBJ2-3	-